This TCR beta chain came from a study of OX40 agonist ivuxolimab in advanced cancers. This clone was observed a few times. Data came from immunoSEQ multiplex PCR; TCRdb stores just in-frame clones and leaves some out. The data hold 78,000 or so clones, with roughly 90% observed a single time. This TCR derives from an adult with an advanced solid tumor such as melanoma, head and neck, liver or kidney cancer. The sample here was CD4+ or CD8+ T cells sorted from blood, taken in a trial of the OX40 agonist ivuxolimab.

CDR3 region: CASSRPGQGAGEQFF. CDR3 sequence (DNA): TGCGCCAGCAGCCGACCGGGACAGGGTGCCGGTGAGCAGTTCTTC. The chain employs TRBV4-1 and TRBJ2-1, with 9 bases that match TRBD1. V was pared by 4 bases and J by 9 bases, with 10 bases of the junction left unmatched. Germline V gene sequence: CDR1 MGHRA, CDR2 YSYEKL. This CDR3 is 15 amino acids long.